One sample yielded the 11 T cell receptor beta chains listed below, sequenced in a study of T cell responses to AZD1222 COVID-19 vaccine. Clones were sequenced by immunoSEQ multiplex PCR, and TCRdb holds only the in-frame ones, with some missing. The sample has some 170,000 clones, about 90% seen once. The material sequenced was peripheral blood, taken 28 days after the second dose of the MenACWY control vaccine. These receptors all come from an adult who received the MenACWY meningococcal vaccine as a control.

This chain joins TRBV3-1 (or the pseudogene TRBV3-2) and TRBJ1-4; D not resolved. V lost 4 bases and J 5 bases, leaving 8 bases between the germline ends. Per the germline V gene, CDR1 is LGHDT and CDR2 is YNNKEL (reference sequence). The CDR3 covers 13 residues. Here the CDR3 reads CASSLTGNEKLFF. CDR3 nucleotide sequence: TGTGCCAGCAGCCTGACGGGAAATGAAAAACTGTTTTTT.

V and J are TRBV19 and TRBJ1-4, with D perhaps matching TRBD1 (5 bases). This CDR3 spans 14 amino acids. Germline CDR1 and CDR2: LNHDA and SQIVND (reference sequence). With 9 bases removed from V and 4 bases from J, the gap between germline ends came to 15 bases. The CDR3 nucleotides are TGTGCCAGCCGTTCCAGGGTGAATAATGAAAAACTGTTTTTT. As protein: CASRSRVNNEKLFF.

This rearrangement joins TRBV5-5 to TRBJ2-2; D is unresolved. V gave up 0 bases and J gave up 6 bases, with 9 bases separating them. Germline CDR1 is SGHKS and CDR2 is YYEKEE (reference sequence). The length of the CDR3 is 14 residues. The CDR3 sequence is CASSLAFLSGELFF. CDR3 nucleotide sequence: TGTGCCAGCAGCTTGGCGTTTCTGTCCGGGGAGCTGTTTTTT.

The J gene is TRBJ1-2, the V gene TRBV6-1; weak D call: TRBD1 (5 bases). Between the trimmed V and J ends, which lost 1 base and 2 bases, there was a span of 14 bases. The CDR3 loop spans 16 amino acids. The germline V gene has CDR1 MNHNS and CDR2 SASEGT. The CDR3 region is CASSEVVRAKNYGYTF. In DNA, the CDR3 is TGTGCCAGCAGTGAAGTGGTCAGGGCAAAGAACTATGGCTACACCTTC.

The chain carries TRBV3-1 (or the pseudogene TRBV3-2) and TRBJ2-7, with D perhaps assigned TRBD1 or TRBD2 (5 bases each). Germline loops: CDR1 LGHDT, CDR2 YNNKEL (reference sequence). V was shortened by 4 bases and J by 5 bases, with 9 bases between the two germline ends. CDR3 length: 12 amino acids. CDR3 region: CASSRDVHEQYF. CDR3 bases: TGTGCCAGCAGCCGGGACGTCCACGAGCAGTACTTC.

V gene TRBV5-1 combines with J gene TRBJ1-4; no clear D gene. The CDR3 has 18 amino acids. Germline V gene lookup returns CDR1 SGHRS and CDR2 YFSETQ. Trimming took 0 bases from V and 6 from J, leaving 21 bases between them. The CDR3: CASSLGGQPKIADEKLFF. In DNA, the CDR3 is TGCGCCAGCAGCTTGGGTGGTCAGCCAAAGATTGCCGATGAAAAACTGTTTTTT.

The CDR3 protein is CASSLTGWANEKLFF. DNA for the CDR3: TGTGCCAGCAGCCTCACCGGATGGGCTAATGAAAAACTGTTTTTT. This chain connects TRBV27 to TRBJ1-4; D gene unclear. In germline, CDR1 is MNHEY, CDR2 SMNVEV (reference sequence). The germline V and J ends were trimmed by 6 bases and 3 bases, with 14 bases remaining between them. The CDR3 sequence is 15 residues long.

The rearrangement joins TRBV6-2 or TRBV6-3 to TRBJ2-6, with D hard to call. Between the trimmed V and J ends, which lost 2 bases and 0 bases, there was a span of 2 bases. CDR1 and CDR2 (germline): MNHEY, SVGEGT. The length of the CDR3 is 14 residues. In nucleotides, the CDR3 is TGTGCCAGCAGTTACCCCTCTGGGGCCAACGTCCTGACTTTC. This gives the protein CASSYPSGANVLTF.

The rearrangement links TRBV30 to TRBJ1-5, with no clear D. The V gene lost 2 bases and the J gene lost 0 bases, with 2 bases spanning the gap. The germline V gene has CDR1 GTSNPN and CDR2 SVGIG (reference sequence). The CDR3 has 12 amino acids. This CDR3 is CAWSNSNQPQHF. The DNA of the CDR3 is TGTGCCTGGAGTAATAGCAATCAGCCCCAGCATTTT.

The gene calls are TRBV28 and TRBJ1-1, with D uncertain. Deletions cut 5 bases from V and 3 bases from J, with 16 bases between. Per germline, CDR1 MDHEN and CDR2 SYDVKM. CDR3 length: 15 amino acids. CDR3: CASSPPAGRDTEAFF. The CDR3 coding sequence is TGTGCCAGCAGTCCCCCGGCCGGGCGAGACACTGAAGCTTTCTTT.

This clone was recorded only once. This sequence joins TRBV27 and TRBJ1-1; D gene ambiguous. The V gene lost 0 bases and the J gene lost 2 bases, with 4 bases spanning the gap. Looked up from germline, CDR1 is MNHEY and CDR2 is SMNVEV (reference sequence). The CDR3 runs 13 residues. The CDR3 nucleotides are TGTGCCAGCAGTTTATCCACAAACACTGAAGCTTTCTTT. This encodes CASSLSTNTEAFF.